The 26 T cell receptor beta chains presented below share a single source sample, sequenced in a study of cytomegalovirus exposure and HLA in healthy donors. PCR amplification relied on 60 Vbeta primers (plus 13 Jbeta primers). Profiled with immunoSEQ multiplex PCR; TCRdb holds only in-frame clones, not every one. The repertoire holds approximately 100,000 clones, around 80% seen once, with roughly 8.8% in the top ten. Specimen: PBMCs. All receptors come from a human donor in good health.

The chain recombines TRBV6-4 with TRBJ2-2; TRBD2 agrees at 9 bases. The CDR3 has 15 amino acids. V shed 4 bases, J shed 5 bases, and the junction held 5 bases outside the gene matches. Germline V gene data show CDR1 as MRHNA and CDR2 as SNTAGT. The CDR3 DNA is TGTGCCAGCAGTGGAGGACTAGCGTTTACCGGGGAGCTGTTTTTT. Amino acids: CASSGGLAFTGELFF.

V usage is TRBV4-3 and J usage is TRBJ2-1, with 9 nucleotides matching TRBD1. Germline CDR1 is LGHNA and CDR2 is YSLEER. V gave up 0 bases and J gave up 9 bases; unmatched junction bases: 6. This CDR3 region has 15 residues. CDR3 sequence reads: CASSQDRDRVFEQFF. In DNA form, the CDR3 reads TGCGCCAGCAGCCAAGATAGGGACAGGGTTTTTGAGCAGTTCTTC.

This sequence joins TRBV2 and TRBJ2-3; TRBD1 aligns across 8 bases. Germline CDR1 is SNHLY and CDR2 is FYNNEI. After removal of 6 bases from V and 5 bases from J, the junction contained 4 bases not matched to a gene. The CDR3 loop spans 13 amino acids. This chain's CDR3 is CASRPQGEDTQYF. CDR3 sequence (DNA): TGTGCCAGCAGACCACAGGGGGAAGATACGCAGTATTTT.

This chain joins TRBV7-9 and TRBJ1-1; D uncertain. Germline V gene sequence: CDR1 SEHNR, CDR2 FQNEAQ (reference sequence). The V gene lost 5 bases and the J gene lost 2 bases, with 9 bases spanning the gap. The CDR3 covers 13 residues. The CDR3 protein is CASSDEGNTEAFF. The CDR3 region has the DNA TGTGCCAGCAGCGACGAGGGAAACACTGAAGCTTTCTTT.

The chain joins TRBV9 to TRBJ2-2; 12 nucleotides line up with TRBD2. CDR1 and CDR2 (germline): SGDLS, YYNGEE. With V trimmed by 6 bases and J by 5 bases, 5 bases remained unmatched. The CDR3 consists of 15 residues. The CDR3 DNA follows: TGTGCCAGCAAGGCGCTAGCGGGGGGGACCGGGGAGCTGTTTTTT. Protein sequence: CASKALAGGTGELFF.

A few counts support this clone. The chain employs TRBV6-1 and TRBJ2-1; TRBD2 matches 11 bases. The V gene end was trimmed by 5 bases and the J gene end by 2 bases; junction bases not matched to a gene: 2. Germline V gives CDR1 MNHNS, CDR2 SASEGT. CDR3 length: 15 residues. For the CDR3, the DNA is TGTGCCAGCAGTAGACTAGCGGGGACCTACAATGAGCAGTTCTTC. The encoded protein is CASSRLAGTYNEQFF.

This clone was counted between two and nine times. The genes are TRBV11-2 and TRBJ1-1, with TRBD1 identical over 9 bases. This CDR3 has 13 residues. In germline, CDR1 is SGHAT, CDR2 FQNNGV. V shed 5 bases, J shed 7 bases, and the junction held 5 bases outside the gene matches. The CDR3 loop is CASSLYRGREAFF. The CDR3 DNA follows: TGTGCCAGCAGCCTATACAGGGGGCGTGAAGCTTTCTTT. Full variable domain (rest looked up from reference TRBV11-2 and TRBJ1-1): EAGVAQSPRYKIIEKRQSVAFWCNPISGHATLYWYQQILGQGPKLLIQFQNNGVVDDSQLPKDRFSAERLKGVDSTLKIQPAKLEDSAVYLCASSLYRGREAFFGQGTRLTVV.

The genes are TRBV30 and TRBJ1-5; D is ambiguous. The CDR3 contains 15 residues. Germline assignment: CDR1 GTSNPN and CDR2 SVGIG (reference sequence). Trimming left V 0 bases short and J 0 bases short, with 9 bases between. In nucleotides, the CDR3 is TGTGCCTGGAGTGTTATGAGTCCTAGCAATCAGCCCCAGCATTTT. It yields the protein CAWSVMSPSNQPQHF.

The chain is built from TRBV5-1 and TRBJ2-3; D is perhaps TRBD2 (6 bases). The CDR3 is 15 amino acids. CDR1 and CDR2 from the germline V gene are SGHRS and YFSETQ. Trimming stripped 0 bases from V and 2 bases from J, with 10 bases between. The CDR3 protein is CASSLAGDFTDTQYF. CDR3 DNA sequence: TGCGCCAGCAGCTTGGCGGGGGACTTCACAGATACGCAGTATTTT.

The chain is built from TRBV21-1 and TRBJ2-7; the table's D call, TRBD2, has no DNA check behind it. TRBV21-1 is marked as a pseudogene. The CDR3 sequence is 16 residues long. The CDR3 here is CASSKAGRGVFHEQYF. The CDR3 DNA is TGTGCCAGCAGCAAAGCAGGGAGGGGGGTGTTCCACGAGCAGTACTTC.

A note on this clone: Compared with germline, one end of the junction differs, possibly owing to a read error. The chain couples TRBV6-5 to TRBJ2-1; 9 bases line up with TRBD2. Germline lookup yields CDR1 MNHEY and CDR2 SVGAGI. The CDR3 length is 14 residues. CDR3 DNA: TGTGCCAGCAATTACGGGACTAGCTGGGATGAGCAGTTCTTC. Amino acid sequence: CASNYGTSWDEQFF.

This sequence joins TRBV15 and TRBJ1-1, with TRBD1 matching over 7 bases. The CDR3 contains 14 residues. V lost 4 bases, J lost 0 bases, and 2 bases stayed unmatched. Per the germline V gene, CDR1 is LNHNV and CDR2 is YYDKDF (reference sequence). Here the CDR3 DNA reads TGTGCCACCAGCACCGGGACAGTGAACACTGAAGCTTTCTTT. As protein: CATSTGTVNTEAFF. Drawing the rest from reference TRBV15 and TRBJ1-1, the complete variable domain is DAMVIQNPRYQVTQFGKPVTLSCSQTLNHNVMYWYQQKSSQAPKLLFHYYDKDFNNEADTPDNFQSRRPNTSFCFLDIRSPGLGDTAMYLCATSTGTVNTEAFFGQGTRLTVV.

This CDR3 is CASSPGQGMSYEQYF. The DNA for the CDR3 is TGTGCCAGCAGTCCGGGACAGGGAATGTCCTACGAGCAGTACTTC. V is TRBV25-1 and J is TRBJ2-7; 9 bases align to TRBD1. CDR1 is MGHDK and CDR2 is SYGVNS in the germline V gene. CDR3 size: 15 residues. V shed 5 bases, J shed 1 base, and the junction held 6 bases outside the gene matches.

The chain links TRBV10-3 to TRBJ1-6; 7 bases fit TRBD1. There are 14 residues in the CDR3. From germline, CDR1 is ENHRY and CDR2 SYGVKD. Trimming took 5 bases from V and 6 from J; bases not matched to a gene: 4. The CDR3 here is CAISYTGVNSPLHF. CDR3 bases: TGTGCCATCAGTTACACAGGGGTTAATTCACCCCTCCACTTT.

The rearrangement uses TRBV19 and TRBJ2-7; TRBD2 matches at 8 bases. Germline V gene sequence: CDR1 LNHDA, CDR2 SQIVND (reference sequence). This CDR3 contains 14 residues. With V trimmed by 6 bases and J by 3 bases, 7 bases remained unmatched. In DNA form, the CDR3 reads TGTGCCAGTAGAAGGTCCGGGGGGGACTACGAGCAGTACTTC. Its protein is CASRRSGGDYEQYF. The variable domain in full, with the rest retrieved from reference TRBV19 and TRBJ2-7, is DGGITQSPKYLFRKEGQNVTLSCEQNLNHDAMYWYRQDPGQGLRLIYYSQIVNDFQKGDIAEGYSVSREKKESFPLTVTSAQKNPTAFYLCASRRSGGDYEQYFGPGTRLTVT.

The chain employs TRBV5-4 and TRBJ1-2, with D possibly matching TRBD1 (5 bases). The CDR3 runs 13 residues. CDR1 is SGHNT, CDR2 YYREEE, per germline (reference sequence). Trimming cost V 4 bases and J 5 bases, with 12 bases left between them. For the CDR3, the DNA is TGTGCCAGCAGCATGAAGGACAATTATGGCTACACCTTC. This codes for CASSMKDNYGYTF.

The chain carries TRBV6-5 and TRBJ1-5; D is unresolved. Germline lookup yields CDR1 MNHEY and CDR2 SVGAGI. Trimming took 3 bases from V and 1 from J, leaving 7 bases between them. This CDR3 contains 14 residues. The CDR3 nucleotides read TGTGCCAGCAGTTATTCCGGGAGCAATCAGCCCCAGCATTTT. Protein sequence: CASSYSGSNQPQHF.

V usage is TRBV12-5 and J usage is TRBJ2-7; 12 nucleotides match TRBD1. Germline CDR1 LGHNT, CDR2 FRNRAP. The trim removed 4 bases at V and 6 bases at J, leaving 7 bases unmatched. CDR3 size: 15 residues. The CDR3 DNA reads as TGTGCTAGTGGTTGGGGGGGACAGGGGGCTTTCGAGCAGTACTTC. Its translation: CASGWGGQGAFEQYF.

J is TRBJ2-1 and V is TRBV25-1, with 7 bases lining up with TRBD2. V shed 0 bases and J 5 bases; nucleotides not matched to a gene: 4. The germline CDR1 and CDR2 sequences are MGHDK and SYGVNS. There are 15 residues in the CDR3. DNA of the CDR3: TGTGCCAGCAGTGAATATCCAGGGACTAACAATGAGCAGTTCTTC. This sequence encodes CASSEYPGTNNEQFF.

This chain joins TRBV2 and TRBJ2-7, with D perhaps TRBD2 (5 bases). V was cut by 1 base and J by 3 bases, with 7 bases left in between. The CDR3 extends over 13 amino acids. Per the germline V gene, CDR1 is SNHLY and CDR2 is FYNNEI. The CDR3 protein is CASSEDGNYEQYF. The CDR3 DNA reads TGTGCCAGCAGTGAAGACGGGAACTACGAGCAGTACTTC.

This sequence joins TRBV11-2 and TRBJ2-3, with D unresolved. The CDR3 is 12 amino acids. Germline loops: CDR1 SGHAT, CDR2 FQNNGV. Trimming cost V 4 bases and J 4 bases, with 6 bases left between them. CDR3 residues: CASSYAADTQYF. In nucleotides, the CDR3 is TGTGCCAGCAGCTACGCAGCAGATACGCAGTATTTT.

This chain links TRBV5-4 with TRBJ2-3; D not certain. Germline CDR1 and CDR2: SGHNT and YYREEE (reference sequence). V was cut by 0 bases and J by 0 bases, with 11 bases left in between. This CDR3 has 16 amino acids. The CDR3 spells CASSLVMPVSTDTQYF. CDR3 coding DNA: TGTGCCAGCAGCTTGGTCATGCCGGTGAGCACAGATACGCAGTATTTT.

The chain has TRBV11-1 and TRBJ1-1; 8 bases line up with TRBD1. V was pared by 3 bases and J by 2 bases, with 5 bases of the junction left unmatched. The V gene's germline CDR1 is SGHAT and CDR2 FQDESV (reference sequence). The CDR3 consists of 15 residues. CDR3 sequence: CASSFRTGFNTEAFF. The CDR3 DNA sequence: TGTGCCAGCAGCTTCCGGACAGGGTTTAACACTGAAGCTTTCTTT. Supplemented by reference TRBV11-1 and TRBJ1-1, the full variable domain reads EAEVAQSPRYKITEKSQAVAFWCDPISGHATLYWYRQILGQGPELLVQFQDESVVDDSQLPKDRFSAERLKGVDSTLKIQPAELGDSAMYLCASSFRTGFNTEAFFGQGTRLTVV.

Only a few counts were recorded for this clone. The chain joins TRBV5-4 to TRBJ2-3; TRBD2 matches 9 bases. This CDR3 comprises 16 residues. The J segment lost 3 bases and the V segment lost 3 bases, leaving 8 bases of the junction unmatched. Germline assignment: CDR1 SGHNT and CDR2 YYREEE (reference sequence). The CDR3 spells CASSSPRRGGTDTQYF. The CDR3 DNA reads as TGTGCCAGCAGCTCCCCGCGGCGGGGGGGTACAGATACGCAGTATTTT.

This chain uses TRBV5-1 with TRBJ2-5, with TRBD2 matching over 7 bases. V lost 4 bases, J lost 5 bases, and 8 bases stayed unmatched. From germline, CDR1 is SGHRS and CDR2 YFSETQ. The CDR3 is made up of 14 amino acids. The CDR3 region has the DNA TGCGCCAGCAGCACCGGTGGTAGCGGGGAGACCCAGTACTTC. It yields the protein CASSTGGSGETQYF.

This chain joins TRBV6-1 and TRBJ1-1; D gene unclear. CDR1 MNHNS and CDR2 SASEGT come from the germline V gene. This CDR3 contains 13 residues. V dropped 2 bases and J dropped 6 bases, with 10 bases sitting between them. The CDR3 loop is CASSELANSEAFF. CDR3 sequence (DNA): TGTGCCAGCAGTGAACTAGCGAATTCTGAAGCTTTCTTT.